This entry features one T cell receptor (beta chain) sequence. Its antigen is currently unknown. Primers for the PCR totalled 60 Vbeta and 13 Jbeta. Some clones are missing from TCRdb's copy, which holds only in-frame ones; the method was immunoSEQ multiplex PCR. This sample has 130,000 or so clones, with 77% found just once. This sample is drawn from a study of cytomegalovirus exposure and HLA in healthy donors. The wider study: Earlier work reported 95 million to 130 million unique TCR beta sequences from roughly 180 million T cells. Notes on the study in general: Several of the most significant clusters appeared linked to common viral pathogens, based on a later analysis. TCR sequences were mostly rare, though some public TCRs occurred in many donors. Later analysis revealed greater clonal expansion in HLA-associated TCR beta chains than in equally common others.

This receptor was identified in a male donor in good health and CMV-seropositive. What was sequenced was PBMCs.

CDR3 nucleotides: TGTGCCAGCAGTCCGGACAGGGAGGGCTATGGCTACACCTTC. Translated: CASSPDREGYGYTF. The rearrangement uses TRBV27 and TRBJ1-2, with 8 nucleotides matching TRBD1. The J segment lost 4 bases and the V segment lost 5 bases, leaving 6 bases of the junction unmatched. This CDR3 contains 14 residues. Germline V lookup: CDR1 MNHEY, CDR2 SMNVEV (reference sequence).